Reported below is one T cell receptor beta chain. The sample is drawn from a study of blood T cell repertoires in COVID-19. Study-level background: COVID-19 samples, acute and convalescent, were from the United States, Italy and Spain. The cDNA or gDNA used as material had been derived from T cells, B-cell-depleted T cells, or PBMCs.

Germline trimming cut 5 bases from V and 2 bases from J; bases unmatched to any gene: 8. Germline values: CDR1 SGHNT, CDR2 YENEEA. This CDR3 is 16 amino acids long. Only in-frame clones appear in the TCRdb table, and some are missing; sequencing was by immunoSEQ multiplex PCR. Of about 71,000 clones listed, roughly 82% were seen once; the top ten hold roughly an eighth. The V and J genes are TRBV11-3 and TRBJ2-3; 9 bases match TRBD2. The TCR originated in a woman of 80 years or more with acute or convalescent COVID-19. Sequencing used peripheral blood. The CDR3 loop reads CASSPGASGNTDTQYF. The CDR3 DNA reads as TGTGCCAGCAGCCCAGGAGCTAGCGGGAACACAGATACGCAGTATTTT.